The 32 T cell receptor beta chains in this list originate from one sample, sequenced in a study of shared clonotypes between healthy human individuals. Assay used: immunoSEQ multiplex PCR; TCRdb lists only in-frame clones, some missing. The repertoire holds some 1 million clones, with 70% to 80% as singletons. Sequencing was done on a sample of memory CD4+ T cells sorted from blood. Subset given: CD45RA-negative fraction. These TCRs come from a man between 18 and 35 years old in good health.

Of note for this clone: The sample has other DNA sequences that encode this CDR3 too. The chain links TRBV5-1 to TRBJ2-1, with D possibly TRBD2 on 6 matching bases. The germline CDR1 and CDR2 sequences are SGHRS and YFSETQ. This CDR3 is 15 amino acids long. The V gene lost 4 bases and the J gene lost 0 bases, with 11 bases spanning the gap. The CDR3 spells CASSPLADSYNEQFF. The CDR3 nucleotides are TGCGCCAGCAGCCCGTTAGCGGACTCCTACAATGAGCAGTTCTTC. Full variable domain (missing parts from reference TRBV5-1 and TRBJ2-1): KAGVTQTPRYLIKTRGQQVTLSCSPISGHRSVSWYQQTPGQGLQFLFEYFSETQRNKGNFPGRFSGRQFSNSRSEMNVSTLELGDSALYLCASSPLADSYNEQFFGPGTRLTVL.

This chain's CDR3 is CASSLDRVKSPLHF. CDR3 nucleotides: TGTGCCAGCTCACTTGACAGGGTAAAATCACCCCTCCACTTT. The genes are TRBV18 and TRBJ1-6, with TRBD1 matching 7 bases. V lost 4 bases, J lost 10 bases, and 7 bases stayed unmatched. Germline CDR1 is KGHSH and CDR2 is LQKENI. This CDR3 has 14 amino acids.

The chain combines TRBV11-2 with TRBJ1-4, with D possibly being TRBD1 (6 bases). V lost 0 bases and J 5 bases, leaving 10 bases between the germline ends. Germline assignment: CDR1 SGHAT and CDR2 FQNNGV. The CDR3 extends over 15 amino acids. CDR3 sequence reads: CASSLDGQRNEKLFF. CDR3 bases: TGTGCCAGCAGCTTAGACGGACAGCGCAATGAAAAACTGTTTTTT.

The rearrangement uses TRBV5-1 and TRBJ1-6, with D hard to call. The CDR3 sequence is 17 residues long. The V and J ends lost 1 base and 1 base respectively, with 12 bases between them. The V gene's germline CDR1 is SGHRS and CDR2 YFSETQ. The CDR3 coding sequence is TGCGCCAGCAGCTTGTACGAGCCATGGTCCTATAATTCACCCCTCCACTTT. This translates into CASSLYEPWSYNSPLHF.

The chain links TRBV2 to TRBJ2-5; D perhaps matches TRBD1 (6 bases). The last part of the DNA fits TRBJ2-7 better; the J call may be wrong. This CDR3 spans 15 amino acids. Germline V gene sequence: CDR1 SNHLY, CDR2 FYNNEI. The CDR3 protein is CASSGARGHSYEQYF. The DNA of the CDR3 is TGTGCCAGCAGTGGCGCCAGGGGCCACTCCTACGAGCAGTACTTC.

CDR3 DNA: TGCGCCAGCAGCCGTAACCTAGCGGGGGGCCTTCGGGAGCAGTTCTTC. Translation gives CASSRNLAGGLREQFF. The V and J genes are TRBV5-1 and TRBJ2-1; the match to TRBD2 covers 11 bases. CDR3 length equals 16 residues. V gave up 4 bases and J gave up 10 bases; unmatched junction bases: 13. Germline-derived CDR1 and CDR2 are SGHRS and YFSETQ. Full variable domain (remainder filled in from reference TRBV5-1 and TRBJ2-1): KAGVTQTPRYLIKTRGQQVTLSCSPISGHRSVSWYQQTPGQGLQFLFEYFSETQRNKGNFPGRFSGRQFSNSRSEMNVSTLELGDSALYLCASSRNLAGGLREQFFGPGTRLTVL.

This clone appeared a few times. This rearrangement joins TRBV7-9 to TRBJ2-3; 11 nucleotides line up with TRBD2. The J segment lost 5 bases and the V segment lost 7 bases, leaving 11 bases of the junction unmatched. From germline, CDR1 is SEHNR and CDR2 FQNEAQ (reference sequence). The CDR3 is 16 amino acids. The CDR3 sequence: CASTSGVLAGEDTQYF. The CDR3 coding sequence is TGTGCCAGCACCTCCGGGGTACTAGCGGGAGAAGATACGCAGTATTTT.

The V and J genes are TRBV2 and TRBJ1-6, with 9 bases aligning to TRBD1. The germline CDR1 and CDR2 sequences are SNHLY and FYNNEI. Unmatched junction bases numbered 8, after V lost 5 bases and J lost 9 bases. This CDR3 comprises 15 residues. This chain's CDR3 is CASSIAQGAFSPLHF. Written as DNA, the CDR3 is TGTGCCAGCAGTATAGCACAGGGGGCGTTTTCACCCCTCCACTTT.

This clone came up a few times. The CDR3 reads CASSLNRGPGEQYF. CDR3 in DNA: TGTGCCAGCAGCTTAAACAGGGGGCCGGGGGAGCAGTACTTC. The genes are TRBV7-8 and TRBJ2-7; 9 bases align to TRBD1. V shed 2 bases and J 7 bases; nucleotides not matched to a gene: 6. The CDR3 consists of 14 residues. Germline V lookup: CDR1 SGHVS, CDR2 FQNEAQ.

V is TRBV5-4 and J is TRBJ2-5, with 8 bases that match TRBD2. Germline values: CDR1 SGHNT, CDR2 YYREEE (reference sequence). J lost 0 bases, V lost 5 bases, and 9 bases had no gene match. The CDR3 length is 16 residues. This CDR3 reads CASSRMLAGNQETQYF. The CDR3 nucleotides read TGTGCCAGCAGTCGTATGTTAGCGGGGAACCAAGAGACCCAGTACTTC.

The gene calls are TRBV6-6 and TRBJ1-2; D remains ambiguous. V was cut by 2 bases and J by 1 base, with 8 bases left in between. Germline CDR1 and CDR2: MNHNY and SVGAGI (reference sequence). This CDR3 is 14 amino acids long. Here the CDR3 DNA reads TGTGCCAGCAGTTACCTAGGCATTAACTATGGCTACACCTTC. The encoded protein is CASSYLGINYGYTF.

A word on this clone: Within the sample, other DNA sequences also encode this same CDR3. The chain has TRBV7-2 and TRBJ1-3; D is unresolved. The V end lost 0 bases, the J end lost 4 bases, and 4 bases lay between the germline ends. CDR1 is SGHTA and CDR2 is FQGNSA in the germline V gene. CDR3 length equals 13 residues. Written as DNA, the CDR3 is TGTGCCAGCAGCTTAGCGCAAGGAAACACCATATATTTT. Its protein is CASSLAQGNTIYF.

Only a few counts were recorded for this clone. This chain joins TRBV27 and TRBJ2-7, with TRBD1 matching over 7 bases. V shed 5 bases, J shed 1 base, and the junction held 11 bases outside the gene matches. Germline CDR1 and CDR2: MNHEY and SMNVEV (reference sequence). This CDR3 is built from 16 residues. The chain's CDR3 is CASSGLGTDKSYEQYF. CDR3 coding DNA: TGTGCCAGCAGTGGCCTGGGGACAGACAAATCCTACGAGCAGTACTTC.

The chain carries TRBV5-4 and TRBJ2-3, with 10 bases fitting TRBD2. The CDR3 totals 16 residues. Trimming at V came to 4 bases and at J to 2 bases, leaving 7 bases not matched to a gene. Per germline, CDR1 SGHNT and CDR2 YYREEE (reference sequence). The CDR3 DNA is TGTGCCAGCAGCAAAGTAGCGGGAGGTACCACAGATACGCAGTATTTT. Residues: CASSKVAGGTTDTQYF.

The chain links TRBV5-4 to TRBJ2-1; D may be TRBD1 (7 bases). There are 14 residues in the CDR3. V was cut by 2 bases and J by 8 bases, with 14 bases left in between. Germline V CDR1 and CDR2: SGHNT, YYREEE (reference sequence). The CDR3 loop is CASSLGAGGYEQFF. The CDR3, as DNA: TGTGCCAGCAGCTTAGGGGCAGGGGGGTATGAGCAGTTCTTC.

The chain joins TRBV19 to TRBJ1-5, with D possibly TRBD1 on 6 matching bases. This CDR3 contains 16 residues. In germline, CDR1 is LNHDA, CDR2 SQIVND (reference sequence). V lost 4 bases to trimming and J lost 2 bases, with 15 bases between them. As DNA, the CDR3 is TGTGCCAGTAGTACCCTAGCGGGGGCTCGCAATCAGCCCCAGCATTTT. Protein product: CASSTLAGARNQPQHF.

This sequence joins TRBV4-3 and TRBJ1-6; D not resolved. CDR1 is LGHNA and CDR2 is YSLEER in the germline V gene. This CDR3 contains 17 residues. V lost 0 bases, J lost 0 bases, and 9 bases lay in between. The CDR3 loop is CASSQDGVSSYNSPLHF. The CDR3 nucleotides are TGCGCCAGCAGCCAAGATGGGGTGAGCTCCTATAATTCACCCCTCCACTTT.

The chain carries TRBV7-9 and TRBJ1-2; unclear D gene. CDR1 SEHNR and CDR2 FQNEAQ come from the germline V gene (reference sequence). Trimming left V 6 bases short and J 6 bases short, with 14 bases between. CDR3 length: 13 residues. The CDR3 region has the DNA TGTGCCAGCAGTCCGACTTACCGGCATGGCTACACCTTC. It codes for CASSPTYRHGYTF. The full variable domain, in which reference TRBV7-9 and TRBJ1-2 provide the parts outside the CDR3, is DTGVSQNPRHKITKRGQNVTFRCDPISEHNRLYWYRQTLGQGPEFLTYFQNEAQLEKSRLLSDRFSAERPKGSFSTLEIQRTEQGDSAMYLCASSPTYRHGYTFGSGTRLTVV.

This chain connects TRBV10-3 to TRBJ2-3; 10 nucleotides agree with TRBD1. Germline V gene sequence: CDR1 ENHRY, CDR2 SYGVKD. The V segment lost 3 bases and the J segment 1 base; nucleotides outside the gene matches: 1. The CDR3 spans 15 residues. The DNA for the CDR3 is TGTGCCATCAGTGATGGACAGGGGGGCACAGATACGCAGTATTTT. Translated, it gives CAISDGQGGTDTQYF.

This clone was counted only a few times. The chain has TRBV2 and TRBJ2-7; possibly TRBD1 or TRBD2 for D (7 bases each). V was pared by 8 bases and J by 9 bases, with 17 bases between. Germline CDR1 SNHLY, CDR2 FYNNEI. The length of the CDR3 is 12 residues. DNA for the CDR3: TGTGCCAGCTCAGGGGGGGTCTCCGGGCAGTACTTC. Amino acids: CASSGGVSGQYF.

This clone was recorded once. Within the sample, other DNA sequences also encode this same CDR3. V and J are TRBV10-3 and TRBJ1-2; TRBD1 might be the D (6 bases). V was shortened by 0 bases and J by 4 bases, with 9 bases between the two germline ends. The CDR3 covers 14 residues. In germline, CDR1 is ENHRY, CDR2 SYGVKD. CDR3: CAISESGQIYGYTF. CDR3 DNA: TGTGCCATCAGTGAGTCAGGACAGATCTATGGCTACACCTTC.

The chain combines TRBV27 with TRBJ2-5; D gene ambiguous. CDR1 and CDR2 from the germline V gene are MNHEY and SMNVEV (reference sequence). Trimming left V 5 bases short and J 5 bases short, with 12 bases between. This CDR3 comprises 13 residues. The CDR3 sequence: CASSTGYAETQYF. CDR3 coding DNA: TGTGCCAGCAGTACGGGCTATGCCGAGACCCAGTACTTC.

This chain joins TRBV19 and TRBJ1-1; 9 bases agree with TRBD1. The germline V gene has CDR1 LNHDA and CDR2 SQIVND (reference sequence). The J segment lost 5 bases and the V segment lost 4 bases, leaving 5 bases of the junction unmatched. The CDR3 loop spans 14 amino acids. Here the CDR3 reads CASSTGTGLTEAFF. CDR3 nucleotides: TGTGCCAGTAGTACCGGGACAGGGTTGACTGAAGCTTTCTTT.

The chain links TRBV7-9 to TRBJ1-2; the match to TRBD1 covers 10 bases. The length of the CDR3 is 13 residues. Losses at the gene ends were 6 bases for V and 6 bases for J; bases not matched to a gene: 4. Germline-derived CDR1 and CDR2 are SEHNR and FQNEAQ (reference sequence). The CDR3 sequence is CASSDRGLDGYTF. In DNA form, the CDR3 reads TGTGCCAGCAGTGACAGGGGGCTTGATGGCTACACCTTC.

This chain uses TRBV14 with TRBJ2-4; TRBD1 agrees at 8 bases. The CDR3 is 12 amino acids. Per germline, CDR1 SGHDN and CDR2 FVKESK. V dropped 1 base and J dropped 16; count of bases not matched to a gene: 6. As DNA, the CDR3 is TGTGCCAGCAGCCAAGGGACAGGGTCACAATACTTC. This gives the protein CASSQGTGSQYF.

This clone came up once. The V and J genes are TRBV19 and TRBJ2-2, with D possibly matching TRBD2 (5 bases). CDR1 and CDR2 from the germline V gene are LNHDA and SQIVND (reference sequence). The CDR3 has 14 amino acids. V lost 6 bases and J lost 2, with 10 bases in between. CDR3 sequence reads: CASSAGLNTGELFF. DNA for the CDR3: TGTGCCAGTAGCGCGGGCCTAAACACCGGGGAGCTGTTTTTT.

This clone came up once. This chain uses TRBV6-5 with TRBJ1-1, with D unresolved. The CDR3 is 12 amino acids. V was shortened by 4 bases and J by 10 bases, with 13 bases between the two germline ends. Germline CDR1 MNHEY, CDR2 SVGAGI. The CDR3 DNA reads TGTGCCAGCAGTTCCCGGCCGCCCGCAGCTTTCTTT. Encoded protein: CASSSRPPAAFF.

The chain links TRBV27 to TRBJ1-6; the match to TRBD1 covers 7 bases. Losses at the gene ends were 8 bases for V and 6 bases for J; bases not matched to a gene: 4. Per germline, CDR1 MNHEY and CDR2 SMNVEV (reference sequence). This CDR3 has 13 amino acids. CDR3 DNA sequence: TGTGCCAGCTCGGGGACAGCTAATTCACCCCTCCACTTT. Its protein product is CASSGTANSPLHF.

The rearrangement links TRBV28 to TRBJ2-3, with D tentatively TRBD2 (7 bases). V dropped 5 bases and J dropped 5 bases, with 14 bases sitting between them. Germline loops: CDR1 MDHEN, CDR2 SYDVKM. The CDR3 consists of 14 residues. The CDR3 coding sequence is TGTGCCAGCAGTGAGGGGGGGGCCATAGATACGCAGTATTTT. This codes for CASSEGGAIDTQYF.

The rearrangement links TRBV5-4 to TRBJ1-3, with a tentative D call TRBD1 (6 bases). The length of the CDR3 is 15 residues. Trimming took off 5 bases at V and 0 bases at J, with 12 bases between the two ends. The germline CDR1 and CDR2 sequences are SGHNT and YYREEE (reference sequence). The CDR3 DNA is TGTGCCAGCAGTCCCGGACAGTACTCTGGAAACACCATATATTTT. Encoded protein: CASSPGQYSGNTIYF.

V gene TRBV18 combines with J gene TRBJ1-2; no clear D gene. Trimming stripped 3 bases from V and 4 bases from J, with 9 bases between. Germline CDR1 and CDR2: KGHSH and LQKENI. This CDR3 comprises 13 residues. The CDR3 sequence is CASSPEVSYGYTF. DNA for the CDR3: TGTGCCAGCTCACCTGAGGTATCCTATGGCTACACCTTC.

The chain links TRBV7-9 to TRBJ1-6; unclear D gene. Trimming cost V 2 bases and J 7 bases, with 6 bases left between them. This CDR3 spans 13 amino acids. Germline V CDR1 and CDR2: SEHNR, FQNEAQ (reference sequence). The CDR3 DNA sequence: TGTGCCAGCAGCTTAAATCGCAATTCACCCCTCCACTTT. It yields the protein CASSLNRNSPLHF.